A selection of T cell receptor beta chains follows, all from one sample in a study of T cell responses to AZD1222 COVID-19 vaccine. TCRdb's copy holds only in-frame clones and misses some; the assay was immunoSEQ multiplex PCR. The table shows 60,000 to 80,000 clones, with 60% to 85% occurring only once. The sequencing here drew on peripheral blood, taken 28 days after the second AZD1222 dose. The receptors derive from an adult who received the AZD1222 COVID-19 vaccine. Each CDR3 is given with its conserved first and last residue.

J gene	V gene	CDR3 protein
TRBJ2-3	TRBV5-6	CASSLPSGPSTDTQYF
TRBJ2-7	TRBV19	CASSADRVGGEQYF
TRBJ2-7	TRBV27	CASTNTGGPRVEQYF
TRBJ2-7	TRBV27	CASSSPGQGMFEQYF
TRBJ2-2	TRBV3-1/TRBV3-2	CATGASEDTGELFF
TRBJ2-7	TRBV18	CASSPPAASSHEQYF
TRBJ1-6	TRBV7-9	CASSKDWDNSPLHF
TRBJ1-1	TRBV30	CAWGTNTEAFF
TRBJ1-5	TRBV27	CASSSRTGLDNQPQHF
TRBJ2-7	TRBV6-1	CASSGPTGAVNPYEQYF
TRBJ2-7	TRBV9	CASSVGDSDFYEQYF
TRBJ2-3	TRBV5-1	CASSLVVSGGADTQYF
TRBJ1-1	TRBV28	CASSPSSERAFF
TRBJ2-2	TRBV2	CASSYQPPANTGELFF
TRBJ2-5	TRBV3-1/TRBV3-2	CATRLAGEETQYF
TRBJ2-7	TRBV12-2	CASRFGLALNEQYF
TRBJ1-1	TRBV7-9	CASSHGKSYTEAFF
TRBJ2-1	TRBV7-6	CASSPGQGSLGDNEQFF
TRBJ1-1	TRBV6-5	CASSPQQGWNTEAFF
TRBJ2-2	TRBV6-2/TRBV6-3	CASSPLSLNTGELFF
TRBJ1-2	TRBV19	CASSMPGTYGYTF
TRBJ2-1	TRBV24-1	CATSDTQGGLYNEQFF
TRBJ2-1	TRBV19	CASSIRIGEQFF
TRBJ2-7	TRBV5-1	CASRATLDRYYEQYF
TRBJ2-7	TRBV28	CASGQSHEQYF
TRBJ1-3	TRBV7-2	CASSLGFSSGNTIYF
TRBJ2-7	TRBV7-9	CASSLENSYEQYF
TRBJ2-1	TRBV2	CASSGAGEQFF
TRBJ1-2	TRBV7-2	CASSLALDAYGYTF
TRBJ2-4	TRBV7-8	CASSLGGAGARAKNIQYF
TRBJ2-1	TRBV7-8	CASSDLDFLTSGRNEQFF
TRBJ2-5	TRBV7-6	CASSAYRGTETQYF
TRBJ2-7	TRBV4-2	CASSQVSSYEQYF
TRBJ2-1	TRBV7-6	CASSLVGLAGGHNEQFF
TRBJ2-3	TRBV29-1	CSVENGGLASASSTDTQYF
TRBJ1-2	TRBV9	CASSVGAGDGYTF
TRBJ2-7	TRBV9	CASSVGGGGATYEQYF
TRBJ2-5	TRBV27	CASSLYPPRGDETQYF
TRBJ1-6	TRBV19	CASSIDRHSPLHF
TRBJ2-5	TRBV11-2	CASSLEAAQETQYF
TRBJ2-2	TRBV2	CASRAGSGGNTGELFF
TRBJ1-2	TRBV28	CASSPRAGYVYGYTF
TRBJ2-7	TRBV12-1	CASSFPPGGITYEQYF
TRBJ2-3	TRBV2	CASRDPGQGATDTQYF
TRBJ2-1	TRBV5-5	CASSLGGSSYNEQFF
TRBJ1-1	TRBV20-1	CSAFKNTEAFF
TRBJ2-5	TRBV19	CASSIDGGTQYF
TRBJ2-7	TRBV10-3	CAISGTSDPNEQYF
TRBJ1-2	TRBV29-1	CSVEGVGHHYGYTF